Given below is one T cell receptor (beta chain) in context. Antigen specificity is unknown. The data are from a study of blood T cells in healthy people across ages. General study points: A roughly linear fall in TCR beta diversity per million T cells was seen with increasing age. The unknown donor CMV status may have confounded expanded clonotype changes.

The CDR3 consists of 14 residues. Between the trimmed V and J ends, which lost 2 bases and 5 bases, there was a span of 12 bases. Germline V gene data show CDR1 as SEHNR and CDR2 as FQNEAQ (reference sequence). Whenever a sample was processed, at least 6.5 million PBMCs were isolated. A second PCR, run for about 7 to 12 cycles, used a sample-barcoded 5' primer plus a J-beta primer mix. From the 5' RACE reads, TCRdb called clonotypes with MiXCR, one entry per CDR3 protein. Among over a million distinct CDR3 sequences listed, 42% were seen once. This receptor was identified in a woman under 30 in good health. Sequencing input: blood. The V gene is TRBV7-9, the J gene TRBJ1-2; unclear D gene. The chain's CDR3 is CASSLTGNTYGYTF. The CDR3 DNA is TGTGCCAGCAGCTTAACGGGGAATACTTATGGCTACACCTTC.